The present TCR beta chain was sequenced within a study of blood T cell repertoires in COVID-19. Study summary: Acute and convalescent COVID-19 samples came from the United States, Italy and Spain. Nucleic acid was either cDNA or gDNA, and it came from T cells, B-cell-depleted T cells, or PBMCs.

This table comes from immunoSEQ multiplex PCR, and its TCRdb copy is limited to in-frame clones, with some not included. The table includes about 50,000 clones, about 86% detected once. V was pared by 4 bases and J by 5 bases, with 7 bases of the junction left unmatched. Germline assignment: CDR1 SGHRS and CDR2 YFSETQ. There are 14 residues in the CDR3. Sequenced material: peripheral blood. The receptor comes from a woman over 75 with acute or convalescent COVID-19. The genes are TRBV5-1 and TRBJ1-1; 8 nucleotides agree with TRBD1. The CDR3 coding sequence is TGCGCCAGCAGCACGACAGGGGTTATAACTGAAGCTTTCTTT. Protein: CASSTTGVITEAFF.